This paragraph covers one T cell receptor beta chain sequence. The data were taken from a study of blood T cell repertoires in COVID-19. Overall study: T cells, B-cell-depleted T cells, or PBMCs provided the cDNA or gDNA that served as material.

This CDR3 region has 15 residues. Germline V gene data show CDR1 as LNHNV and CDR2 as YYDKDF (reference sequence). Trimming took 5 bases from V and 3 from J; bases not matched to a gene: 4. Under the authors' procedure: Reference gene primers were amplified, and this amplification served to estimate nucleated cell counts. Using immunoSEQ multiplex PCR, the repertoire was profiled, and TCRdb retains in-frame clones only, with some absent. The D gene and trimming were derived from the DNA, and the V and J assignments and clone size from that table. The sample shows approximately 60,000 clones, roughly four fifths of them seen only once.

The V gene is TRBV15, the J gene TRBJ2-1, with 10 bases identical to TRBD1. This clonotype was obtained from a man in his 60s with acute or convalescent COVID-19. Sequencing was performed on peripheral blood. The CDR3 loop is CATSYDRGLYNEQFF. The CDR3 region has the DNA TGTGCCACCAGCTACGACAGGGGGCTCTACAATGAGCAGTTCTTC. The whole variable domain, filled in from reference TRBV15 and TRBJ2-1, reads DAMVIQNPRYQVTQFGKPVTLSCSQTLNHNVMYWYQQKSSQAPKLLFHYYDKDFNNEADTPDNFQSRRPNTSFCFLDIRSPGLGDTAMYLCATSYDRGLYNEQFFGPGTRLTVL.